A selection of T cell receptor beta chains follows, all from one sample in a study of T cells in Graves' hyperthyroidism and ophthalmopathy. TCRdb processed the multiplex PCR reads anew with MiXCR; each CDR3 protein has one entry. The sample yields approximately 400,000 distinct CDR3 sequences, roughly 25% seen once. Sequenced: blood. The receptors come from a man aged 50 to 60 with Graves' hyperthyroidism. Both conserved end residues are part of each CDR3. A D gene is named only where the DNA matches it firmly. Rows may omit the clone size; those that give it use once, few, many or a size class.

>TRBJ2-1|TRBV19|few|TRBD2
TGTGCCAGTAGTATGTTAGCGGGAGCGAATGAGCAGTTCTTC
CASSMLAGANEQFF
>TRBJ2-2|TRBV29-1|NA|NA
TGCAGCGTTGGGGCAATTGAGAACACCGGGGAGCTGTTTTTT
CSVGAIENTGELFF
>TRBJ2-1|TRBV10-1|few|TRBD2
TGCGCCAGCAGTGGGGTTCCTAGCGGCAGGGAACGGGGGTCCTACAATGAGCAGTTCTTC
CASSGVPSGRERGSYNEQFF
>TRBJ2-7|TRBV30|NA|NA
TGTGCCTGGAGAAGGAGCTCCTACGAGCAGTACTTC
CAWRRSSYEQYF
>TRBJ1-2|TRBV5-6|NA|TRBD1
TGTGCCAGCAGTCTCCAGGGGGCCGACTATGGCTACACCTTC
CASSLQGADYGYTF
>TRBJ2-2|TRBV7-2|once|TRBD2
TGTGCCAGCAGCGCCTGGACTAGCGGGAAAACCGGGGAGCTGTTTTTT
CASSAWTSGKTGELFF
>TRBJ2-1|TRBV6-1|NA|NA
TGTGCCAGCAGCCAGATTGCATACAATGAGCAGTTCTTC
CASSQIAYNEQFF
>TRBJ1-1|TRBV19|few|NA
TGTGCCAGTAGTAGCAGGGGTCTTGGTGTCACTGAAGCTTTCTTT
CASSSRGLGVTEAFF
>TRBJ2-1|TRBV7-3|NA|TRBD2
TGTGCCAGCACCAATACTGTAGCGGGAGGCAATGAGCAGTTCTTC
CASTNTVAGGNEQFF
>TRBJ2-5|TRBV15|NA|NA
TGTGCCACCAGCAGAGTAGGCCCAGGAGAGACCCAGTACTTC
CATSRVGPGETQYF
>TRBJ1-4|TRBV30|few|TRBD1
TGTGCCTGGAGTCCCGGGACAGGGCCACTGGGACTGTTTTTT
CAWSPGTGPLGLFF
>TRBJ2-1|TRBV7-9|many|NA
TGTGCCAGCAGCCTGTCCTCCCCGCATGAGCAGTTCTTC
CASSLSSPHEQFF
>TRBJ2-3|TRBV19|NA|NA
TGTGCCAGTAGGACGTTCGGCACAGATACGCAGTATTTT
CASRTFGTDTQYF
>TRBJ1-1|TRBV29-1|many|TRBD1
TGCAGCGTTGTAAGGGGGCGTACTGAAGCTTTCTTT
CSVVRGRTEAFF
>TRBJ2-1|TRBV5-1|many|NA
TGCGCCAGCAGCTTGTCCCAGGGGGGCGTATACAATGAGCAGTTCTTC
CASSLSQGGVYNEQFF
>TRBJ1-1|TRBV28|NA|NA
TGTGCCAGCAGTTCAATGCTGAGGGGGTTAACTGAAGCTTTCTTT
CASSSMLRGLTEAFF
>TRBJ1-2|TRBV5-1|few|NA
TGCGCCAGCAGCTTCCGGGCCCATAAGAACTATGGCTACACCTTC
CASSFRAHKNYGYTF
>TRBJ2-5|TRBV20-1|NA|TRBD2
TGCAGTGCTTATAGCGGGAGGGAGGAGACCCAGTACTTC
CSAYSGREETQYF
>TRBJ2-3|TRBV6-1|many|TRBD1
TGTGCCAGCAGTGCGGACAGGGGCACAGATACGCAGTATTTT
CASSADRGTDTQYF
>TRBJ2-3|TRBV18|few|TRBD2
TGTGCCAGCTCACCGGCGGGAGGGCTGGATACGCAGTATTTT
CASSPAGGLDTQYF
>TRBJ2-1|TRBV11-2|many|NA
TGTGCCAGCAGCTTATCCCTCGCGGCAAATGAGCAGTTCTTC
CASSLSLAANEQFF
>TRBJ2-7|TRBV10-3|once|TRBD1
TGTGCCATCAGAACCGGGACAGACTCCTACGAGCAGTACTTC
CAIRTGTDSYEQYF
>TRBJ1-6|TRBV12-3/TRBV12-4|few|NA
TGTGCCAGCAGTTTTGGACAACCGAGGGCACCCCTCCACTTT
CASSFGQPRAPLHF
>TRBJ2-2|TRBV7-6|NA|NA
TGTGCCAGCAGCTTAACGGGACCTCCGAACACCGGGGAGCTGTTTTTT
CASSLTGPPNTGELFF
>TRBJ2-1|TRBV12-3/TRBV12-4|NA|TRBD2
TGTGCCAGCACCTCCCTAGCGGGATCGTGGTCCTATGAGCAGTTCTTC
CASTSLAGSWSYEQFF
>TRBJ1-2|TRBV15|few|NA
TGTGCCACCAGCAGAGATGTGGGGCCCACGTCTCTAGGGTATGGCTACACCTTC
CATSRDVGPTSLGYGYTF
>TRBJ2-5|TRBV20-1|many|TRBD2
TGCAGTGCTCGCCCCCAGCTAGCGGGAGTTTGGGCCACAGAGACCCAGTACTTC
CSARPQLAGVWATETQYF
>TRBJ2-5|TRBV27|many|TRBD1
TGTGCCAGCAGACCAGCCGGGACAGGTGGAGAGACCCAGTACTTC
CASRPAGTGGETQYF
>TRBJ2-7|TRBV7-2|NA|TRBD2
TGTGCCAGCAGCTTAGGAGGTAGCGGGGGGGCCTACGAGCAGTACTTC
CASSLGGSGGAYEQYF
>TRBJ2-7|TRBV29-1|NA|NA
TGCAGCGTTGACGATCTGGGGAAGCAGTACTTC
CSVDDLGKQYF
>TRBJ1-2|TRBV30|NA|NA
TGTGCCACCGAGGGCTTCTATGGCTACACCTTC
CATEGFYGYTF
>TRBJ2-3|TRBV27|many|TRBD2
TGTGCCAGCAGTTTGGAGGGAGGGACCCGCACAGATACGCAGTATTTT
CASSLEGGTRTDTQYF
>TRBJ1-1|TRBV11-2|NA|NA
TGTGCCAGCAGCCGGAATGGGGGACCGGTCTCTGAAGCTTTCTTT
CASSRNGGPVSEAFF
>TRBJ1-5|TRBV5-5|NA|TRBD1
TGTGCCAGCAGCTGGACAGGGGGCGCAGGGAATCAGCCCCAGCATTTT
CASSWTGGAGNQPQHF
>TRBJ2-1|TRBV6-1|NA|NA
TGTGCCAGCAGTGGGGCTAGCAAGAGCTCCTACAATGAGCAGTTCTTC
CASSGASKSSYNEQFF
>TRBJ1-1|TRBV20-1|few|TRBD1
TGCAGTGCGCCGGACAGGGGTGACACTGAAGCTTTCTTT
CSAPDRGDTEAFF
>TRBJ1-1|TRBV19|NA|NA
TGTGCCAGTAGGCTTCCGGGCGTGAACACTGAAGCTTTCTTT
CASRLPGVNTEAFF
>TRBJ2-5|TRBV2|few|NA
TGTGCCAGCAGTCTAGGGGGGGCAGCTCAAGAGACCCAGTACTTC
CASSLGGAAQETQYF
>TRBJ2-1|TRBV10-2|NA|NA
TGCGCCAGTAAGAACGGGGGCAATGAGCAGTTCTTC
CASKNGGNEQFF
>TRBJ2-3|TRBV6-1|few|NA
TGTGCCAGCAGTGAACAAGAGGGGGGTTTCCCGACAGATACGCAGTATTTT
CASSEQEGGFPTDTQYF
>TRBJ1-2|TRBV6-5|few|NA
TGTGCCAGCAGTTACTCAGGTTTGGATGGCTACACCTTC
CASSYSGLDGYTF
>TRBJ2-1|TRBV5-4|few|TRBD2
TGTGCCAGCAGCTTGGGAGGGCGCGGGAGTAACAATGAGCAGTTCTTC
CASSLGGRGSNNEQFF
>TRBJ2-5|TRBV27|many|NA
TGTGCCAGCAGTTTCGGGCGGGATGGCCCGCGTACGGAAGAGACCCAGTACTTC
CASSFGRDGPRTEETQYF
>TRBJ1-2|TRBV12-3/TRBV12-4|NA|NA
TGTGCCAGCAGTTTTACATCAATTAGCTATGGCTACACCTTC
CASSFTSISYGYTF
>TRBJ2-7|TRBV20-1|many|NA
TGCAGTGCTACCCCTTTGAGGGAGAATTCCTACGAGCAGTACTTC
CSATPLRENSYEQYF
>TRBJ2-5|TRBV20-1|once|TRBD1
TGCAGTGCTGGCCGGGACAGCCAAGAGACCCAGTACTTC
CSAGRDSQETQYF
>TRBJ2-5|TRBV6-2/TRBV6-3|many|NA
TGTGCCAGCAGTTATCGGTGGGAGACCCAGTACTTC
CASSYRWETQYF
>TRBJ1-2|TRBV27|NA|NA
TGTGCCAGCAGTTTGTCACCAGGGGACTATGGCTACACCTTC
CASSLSPGDYGYTF
>TRBJ1-2|TRBV12-3/TRBV12-4|few|NA
TGTGCCAGCAGTTTAAGGGGTGGGGGGAAGGGCTATGGCTACACCTTC
CASSLRGGGKGYGYTF
>TRBJ2-5|TRBV20-1|many|NA
TGCAGTGCTAGAGCCACGACCCGCACGCAAGAGACCCAGTACTTC
CSARATTRTQETQYF
>TRBJ2-1|TRBV28|many|NA
TGTGCCAGCGGGGCAGTCAAGGAGCAGTTCTTC
CASGAVKEQFF
>TRBJ2-5|TRBV11-3|many|TRBD2
TGTGCCAGCAGTCCGCGGACTAGCGGGTACCAAGAGACCCAGTACTTC
CASSPRTSGYQETQYF
>TRBJ1-5|TRBV11-2|many|NA
TGTGCCAGCAGCTTGCGAGGGTTGAGCAATCAGCCCCAGCATTTT
CASSLRGLSNQPQHF
>TRBJ2-1|TRBV24-1|NA|TRBD1
TGTGCCACCAGTGAAGCGACAGGGGGACCCTACAATGAGCAGTTCTTC
CATSEATGGPYNEQFF
>TRBJ2-2|TRBV20-1|few|TRBD1
TGCAGTGCTAGGCCGGACAGGGACAACACCGGGGAGCTGTTTTTT
CSARPDRDNTGELFF
>TRBJ2-3|TRBV5-5|many|NA
TGTGCCAGCAGCTTGGCCAGCACAGATACGCAGTATTTT
CASSLASTDTQYF
>TRBJ1-1|TRBV5-1|NA|NA
TGCGCCAGCAGCGGTGGGGTTGAAGCTTTCTTT
CASSGGVEAFF
>TRBJ1-1|TRBV19|NA|NA
TGTGCCAGTAGTATAGGCGGGTTGAACACTGAAGCTTTCTTT
CASSIGGLNTEAFF
>TRBJ2-1|TRBV12-5|many|TRBD1
TGTGCTAGTGGCAACCGTCGACAGGGTCTTGTTGGGAATGAGCAGTTCTTC
CASGNRRQGLVGNEQFF
>TRBJ1-1|TRBV19|NA|NA
TGTGCCAGTAGCCCCAAGCAGGCGACTGCTTTCTTT
CASSPKQATAFF